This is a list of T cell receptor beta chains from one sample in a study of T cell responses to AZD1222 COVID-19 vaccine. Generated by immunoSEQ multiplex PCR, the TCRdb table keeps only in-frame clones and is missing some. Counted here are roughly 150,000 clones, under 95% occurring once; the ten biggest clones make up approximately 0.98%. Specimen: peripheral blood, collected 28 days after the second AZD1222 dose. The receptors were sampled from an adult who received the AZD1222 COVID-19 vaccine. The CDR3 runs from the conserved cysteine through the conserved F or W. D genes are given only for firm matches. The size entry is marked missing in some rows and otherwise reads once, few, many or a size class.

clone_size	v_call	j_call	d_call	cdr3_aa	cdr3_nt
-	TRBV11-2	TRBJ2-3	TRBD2	CASSSTPGLATDTQYF	TGTGCCAGCAGCTCAACACCGGGACTAGCAACCGATACGCAGTATTTT
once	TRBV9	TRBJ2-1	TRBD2	CASSVRGGQGEQFF	TGTGCCAGCAGCGTACGGGGGGGCCAGGGTGAGCAGTTCTTC
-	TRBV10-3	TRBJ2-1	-	CAISEYGGTLTYNEQFF	TGTGCCATCAGTGAGTATGGTGGGACTCTGACCTACAATGAGCAGTTCTTC
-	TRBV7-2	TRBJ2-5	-	CASSAGGQETQYF	TGTGCCAGCAGCGCCGGGGGACAAGAGACCCAGTACTTC
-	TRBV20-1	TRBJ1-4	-	CAGRTNEKLFF	TGCGCGGGCAGAACTAATGAAAAACTGTTTTTT
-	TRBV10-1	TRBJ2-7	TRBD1	CASTAGTGANYEQYF	TGCGCCAGCACTGCCGGGACAGGGGCAAACTACGAGCAGTACTTC
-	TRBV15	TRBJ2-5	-	CATSRDRSQETQYF	TGTGCCACCAGCAGAGACCGCAGCCAAGAGACCCAGTACTTC
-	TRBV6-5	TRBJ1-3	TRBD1	CASRKGQGFSIYF	TGTGCCAGCAGAAAGGGACAGGGGTTTTCCATATATTTT
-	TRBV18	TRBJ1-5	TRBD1	CASSPQEGQGNQPQHF	TGTGCCAGCTCACCGCAGGAGGGACAGGGGAACCAGCCCCAGCATTTT
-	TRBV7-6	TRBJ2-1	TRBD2	CASTAGTSGGALYNEQFF	TGTGCCAGCACCGCCGGGACTAGCGGGGGGGCGCTCTACAATGAGCAGTTCTTC
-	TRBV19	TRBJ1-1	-	CASSTFNGAEAFF	TGTGCCAGTAGTACGTTCAATGGTGCAGAAGCTTTCTTT
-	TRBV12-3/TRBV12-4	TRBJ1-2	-	CASAQGGGYTF	TGTGCCAGTGCACAGGGAGGTGGCTACACCTTC
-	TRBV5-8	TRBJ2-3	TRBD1	CASSFGQASTDTQYF	TGTGCCAGCAGCTTCGGACAGGCTAGCACAGATACGCAGTATTTT
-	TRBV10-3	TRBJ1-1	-	CAISEVGTGNTEAFF	TGTGCCATCAGTGAAGTCGGAACCGGGAACACTGAAGCTTTCTTT
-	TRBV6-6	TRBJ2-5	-	CASTPGPGTVETQYF	TGTGCCAGCACCCCAGGCCCAGGGACGGTAGAGACCCAGTACTTC
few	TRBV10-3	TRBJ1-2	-	CAISESRSGDHNYGYTF	TGTGCCATCAGTGAGTCAAGGTCGGGGGACCATAACTATGGCTACACCTTC
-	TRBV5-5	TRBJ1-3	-	CASSPEGGVGNTIYF	TGTGCCAGCAGCCCCGAGGGCGGGGTAGGAAACACCATATATTTT
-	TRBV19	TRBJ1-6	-	CASSTSAVNSPLHF	TGTGCCAGTAGTACCAGTGCGGTGAATTCACCCCTCCACTTT
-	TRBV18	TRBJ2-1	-	CASSPPNFLATYNEQFF	TGTGCCAGCTCACCTCCCAATTTTCTAGCGACCTACAATGAGCAGTTCTTC
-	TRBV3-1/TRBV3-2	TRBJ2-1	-	CASSQEGQVGINEQFF	TGTGCCAGCAGCCAAGAGGGCCAGGTGGGAATTAATGAGCAGTTCTTC
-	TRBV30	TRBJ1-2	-	CAWSGTVVYGYTF	TGTGCCTGGAGTGGGACAGTAGTCTATGGCTACACCTTC
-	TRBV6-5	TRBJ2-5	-	CASTDRLLQETQYF	TGTGCCAGCACCGACAGACTGCTCCAAGAGACCCAGTACTTC
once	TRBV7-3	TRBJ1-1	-	CASSLGTNTEAFF	TGTGCCAGCAGCTTAGGTACGAACACTGAAGCTTTCTTT
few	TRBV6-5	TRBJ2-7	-	CASSTGTEYEQYF	TGTGCCAGCAGCACCGGGACGGAGTACGAGCAGTACTTC
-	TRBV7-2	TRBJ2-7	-	CASSLRGQGDEQYF	TGTGCCAGCAGCCTACGAGGGCAGGGCGACGAGCAGTACTTC
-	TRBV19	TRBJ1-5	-	CASKPSGRSQPQHF	TGTGCCAGCAAACCATCGGGACGGTCTCAGCCCCAGCATTTT
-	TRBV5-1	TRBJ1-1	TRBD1	CASSLAGGVTEAFF	TGCGCCAGCAGCTTGGCAGGGGGGGTCACTGAAGCTTTCTTT
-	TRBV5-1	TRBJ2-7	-	CASSLAGGIRPYEQYF	TGCGCCAGCAGCTTGGCCGGAGGGATTCGACCCTACGAGCAGTACTTC
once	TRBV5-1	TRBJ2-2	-	CASSPGANTGELFF	TGCGCCAGCAGCCCGGGGGCGAACACCGGGGAGCTGTTTTTT
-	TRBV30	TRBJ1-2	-	CAWSVTGSRGYTF	TGTGCCTGGAGTGTTACAGGGAGTAGGGGCTACACCTTC
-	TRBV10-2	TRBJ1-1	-	CASTNSEDTEAFF	TGCGCCAGCACCAACTCCGAGGACACTGAAGCTTTCTTT
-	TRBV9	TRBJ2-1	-	CASSPSSYNEQFF	TGTGCCAGCAGCCCCAGCTCCTACAATGAGCAGTTCTTC
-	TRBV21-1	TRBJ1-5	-	CASSRVPGRVSNQPQHF	TGTGCCAGCAGCAGGGTCCCAGGAAGGGTTAGCAATCAGCCCCAGCATTTT
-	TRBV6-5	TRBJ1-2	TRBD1	CASILDRVDYGYTF	TGTGCCAGCATCCTCGACAGGGTAGACTATGGCTACACCTTC
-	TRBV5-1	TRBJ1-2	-	CASSQGVGDGYTF	TGCGCCAGCAGTCAAGGGGTCGGAGACGGCTACACCTTC
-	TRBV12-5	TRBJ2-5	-	CASGLVVGVGVQETQYF	TGTGCTAGTGGTTTGGTTGTGGGGGTGGGGGTTCAAGAGACCCAGTACTTC
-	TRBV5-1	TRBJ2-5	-	CASSFGLQETQYF	TGCGCCAGCAGCTTCGGTCTTCAAGAGACCCAGTACTTC
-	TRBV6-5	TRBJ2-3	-	CASSKGGGTDTQYF	TGTGCCAGCTCCAAAGGGGGGGGCACAGATACGCAGTATTTT
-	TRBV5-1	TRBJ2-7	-	CASSLAGISYEQYF	TGCGCCAGCAGCTTGGCAGGGATCTCCTACGAGCAGTACTTC
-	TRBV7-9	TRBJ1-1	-	CASSPIGRTEAFF	TGTGCCAGCAGCCCAATAGGGAGGACTGAAGCTTTCTTT